Below are 22 T cell receptor beta chains sequenced from a single sample in a study of blood T cell repertoires in COVID-19. Method: immunoSEQ multiplex PCR; TCRdb's copy keeps in-frame clones and lacks some. The sample holds about 200,000 clones, around 80% seen once. The sample consisted of peripheral blood. Receptor source: a woman of 80 years or more with active or convalescent COVID-19.

The V and J genes are TRBV6-2 or TRBV6-3 and TRBJ1-5; 11 nucleotides match TRBD1. The CDR3 loop spans 19 amino acids. V shed 4 bases and J 0 bases; nucleotides not matched to a gene: 11. The V gene's germline CDR1 is MNHEY and CDR2 SVGEGT. The CDR3 DNA sequence: TGTGCCAGCAGTTGGTCCGGGACAGGGGGTCTAAATAGCAATCAGCCCCAGCATTTT. Protein sequence: CASSWSGTGGLNSNQPQHF.

The chain uses TRBV5-1 and TRBJ1-1; D remains unclear. This CDR3 contains 14 residues. Trimming pared 2 bases from V and 0 bases from J, leaving 8 bases between. Germline V CDR1 and CDR2: SGHRS, YFSETQ. CDR3 DNA: TGCGCCAGCAGCTTTTCGGGGATGAACACTGAAGCTTTCTTT. Its protein product is CASSFSGMNTEAFF.

The chain links TRBV10-3 to TRBJ1-5, with 7 bases that match TRBD1. CDR1 and CDR2 from the germline V gene are ENHRY and SYGVKD. After removal of 6 bases from V and 4 bases from J, the junction contained 3 bases not matched to a gene. The CDR3 runs to 13 residues. CDR3 nucleotides: TGTGCCATCAGGAGACAGGGAAATCAGCCCCAGCATTTT. Translated: CAIRRQGNQPQHF.

The rearrangement joins TRBV10-3 to TRBJ1-2; D gene unclear. V was shortened by 2 bases and J by 6 bases, with 10 bases between the two germline ends. The CDR3 totals 13 residues. Germline loops: CDR1 ENHRY, CDR2 SYGVKD. The CDR3 bases are TGTGCCATCAGTGAGCGGGAGGAAAATGGCTACACCTTC. Encoded protein: CAISEREENGYTF.

The CDR3 loop reads CASTLQGARANYGYTF. The CDR3 nucleotides are TGTGCCAGTACCCTACAGGGGGCGCGGGCTAACTATGGCTACACCTTC. J is TRBJ1-2 and V is TRBV19; 9 bases match TRBD1. This CDR3 comprises 16 residues. Germline CDR1 is LNHDA and CDR2 is SQIVND (reference sequence). Trimming at V came to 7 bases and at J to 0 bases, leaving 9 bases not matched to a gene. The complete variable domain, with remaining parts taken from reference TRBV19 and TRBJ1-2, reads DGGITQSPKYLFRKEGQNVTLSCEQNLNHDAMYWYRQDPGQGLRLIYYSQIVNDFQKGDIAEGYSVSREKKESFPLTVTSAQKNPTAFYLCASTLQGARANYGYTFGSGTRLTVV.

This chain connects TRBV27 to TRBJ2-3, with D tentatively TRBD2 (5 bases). The V end was cut by 3 bases, the J end by 2 bases, with 9 bases between. Germline loops: CDR1 MNHEY, CDR2 SMNVEV (reference sequence). The CDR3 is 14 residues long. CDR3 DNA: TGTGCCAGCAGTTTCTCCGGGGTCACAGATACGCAGTATTTT. Translating gives CASSFSGVTDTQYF.

The chain links TRBV7-2 to TRBJ2-1; D is possibly TRBD1 (5 bases). This CDR3 region has 12 residues. Looked up from germline, CDR1 is SGHTA and CDR2 is FQGNSA. Trimming left V 2 bases short and J 14 bases short, with 13 bases between. CDR3 DNA sequence: TGTGCCAGCAGCTTATACGACAGATCGAAGTTCTTC. Protein sequence: CASSLYDRSKFF.

This chain uses TRBV6-2 or TRBV6-3 with TRBJ1-6, with 7 positions matching TRBD1. Losses at the gene ends were 5 bases for V and 15 bases for J; bases not matched to a gene: 13. CDR3 length equals 14 residues. CDR1 is MNHEY and CDR2 is SVGEGT in the germline V gene. This CDR3 is CASSPDRVGLGLHF. The CDR3, as DNA: TGTGCCAGCAGTCCCGACAGGGTGGGTTTGGGCCTCCACTTT.

This chain uses TRBV7-6 with TRBJ1-1; no clear D. V lost 1 base, J lost 4 bases, and 4 bases lay in between. The CDR3 consists of 12 residues. Germline V gives CDR1 SGHVS, CDR2 FNYEAQ. The CDR3 DNA follows: TGTGCCAGCAGCTTAGTGGCCACTGAAGCTTTCTTT. It codes for CASSLVATEAFF.

V usage is TRBV29-1 and J usage is TRBJ2-3; the match to TRBD2 covers 8 bases. The CDR3 length is 15 residues. CDR1 and CDR2 (germline): SQVTM, ANQGSEA. V was pared by 3 bases and J by 2 bases, with 7 bases of the junction left unmatched. The CDR3 spells CSVDPAGALTDTQYF. The CDR3 nucleotides read TGCAGCGTTGATCCAGCGGGGGCCCTCACAGATACGCAGTATTTT.

The CDR3 loop reads CASSQAFWGGTQYF. The CDR3 coding sequence is TGTGCCAGCAGCCAAGCTTTTTGGGGGGGGACCCAGTACTTC. The chain links TRBV3-1 (or the pseudogene TRBV3-2) to TRBJ2-5; TRBD2 aligns across 7 bases. The junction had 6 bases not matched to a gene; V was cut back by 1 base and J by 7 bases. The CDR3 totals 14 residues. Germline loops: CDR1 LGHDT, CDR2 YNNKEL (reference sequence).

The chain recombines TRBV11-2 with TRBJ2-2, with 10 bases that match TRBD2. V dropped 8 bases and J dropped 7; count of bases not matched to a gene: 7. The CDR3 is made up of 14 amino acids. The germline V gene encodes CDR1 SGHAT and CDR2 FQNNGV. The CDR3, as DNA: TGTGCCAGCGTGGCTAGCGGGGGTATCGGGGAGCTGTTTTTT. Translation: CASVASGGIGELFF.

The chain links TRBV7-9 to TRBJ2-5; 7 nucleotides line up with TRBD1. The germline CDR1 and CDR2 sequences are SEHNR and FQNEAQ (reference sequence). The CDR3 extends over 15 amino acids. Trimming cost V 4 bases and J 0 bases; bases outside gene matches: 5. The DNA for the CDR3 is TGTGCCAGCAGCTCTATACAGGGGTACCAAGAGACCCAGTACTTC. It is translated as CASSSIQGYQETQYF. Full variable domain (rest looked up from reference TRBV7-9 and TRBJ2-5): DTGVSQNPRHKITKRGQNVTFRCDPISEHNRLYWYRQTLGQGPEFLTYFQNEAQLEKSRLLSDRFSAERPKGSFSTLEIQRTEQGDSAMYLCASSSIQGYQETQYFGPGTRLLVL.

V usage is TRBV11-2 and J usage is TRBJ2-1; 10 bases are shared with TRBD1. Unmatched junction bases numbered 8, after V lost 5 bases and J lost 7 bases. CDR1 is SGHAT and CDR2 is FQNNGV in the germline V gene. The CDR3 loop spans 15 amino acids. The DNA for the CDR3 is TGTGCCAGCAGCGTGGCACGGACAGGGGGAAATGAGCAGTTCTTC. Protein: CASSVARTGGNEQFF.

The chain links TRBV3-1 (or the pseudogene TRBV3-2) to TRBJ2-2, with 9 bases aligning to TRBD1. There are 16 residues in the CDR3. Trimming at V came to 1 base and at J to 4 bases, leaving 4 bases not matched to a gene. Germline CDR1 LGHDT, CDR2 YNNKEL (reference sequence). The CDR3 DNA reads as TGTGCCAGCAGCCAAGGGGGACAGGGACCCACCGGGGAGCTGTTTTTT. It specifies CASSQGGQGPTGELFF.

The chain uses TRBV7-9 and TRBJ1-2; no clear D gene. The germline CDR1 and CDR2 sequences are SEHNR and FQNEAQ (reference sequence). V was pared by 2 bases and J by 5 bases, with 6 bases between. CDR3 length equals 12 residues. The CDR3 sequence: CASSLQTYGYTF. CDR3 bases: TGTGCCAGCAGCTTACAGACATATGGCTACACCTTC.

V usage is TRBV30 and J usage is TRBJ1-3; 7 bases agree with TRBD1. From germline, CDR1 is GTSNPN and CDR2 SVGIG (reference sequence). V shed 6 bases, J shed 0 bases, and the junction held 5 bases outside the gene matches. This CDR3 is built from 14 residues. CDR3 in amino acids: CACLGDSSGNTIYF. DNA for the CDR3: TGTGCCTGCCTTGGGGACAGCTCTGGAAACACCATATATTTT.

This chain joins TRBV7-6 and TRBJ2-3; no clear D. The V end was cut by 1 base, the J end by 2 bases, with 19 bases between. Germline V gives CDR1 SGHVS, CDR2 FNYEAQ. The CDR3 contains 18 residues. The CDR3: CASSLEWSTTGFTDTQYF. In DNA form, the CDR3 reads TGTGCCAGCAGCTTAGAATGGAGCACCACGGGTTTCACAGATACGCAGTATTTT.

This clone was counted once. This chain uses TRBV4-3 with TRBJ1-1; no clear D gene. Between the trimmed V and J ends, which lost 5 bases and 1 base, there was a span of 8 bases. Germline assignment: CDR1 LGHNA and CDR2 YSLEER. CDR3 size: 13 residues. The DNA for the CDR3 is TGCGCCAGCAGCGGCATTGGGAACACTGAAGCTTTCTTT. It translates to CASSGIGNTEAFF.

The chain employs TRBV29-1 and TRBJ1-6, with a weak D call TRBD1 (6 bases). Germline V gene lookup returns CDR1 SQVTM and CDR2 ANQGSEA. V lost 7 bases, J lost 5 bases, and 15 bases lay in between. The length of the CDR3 is 14 residues. The CDR3 DNA reads TGCAGCGCGACCTTGGACAGTAATAATTCACCCCTCCACTTT. It yields the protein CSATLDSNNSPLHF.

This rearrangement joins TRBV5-1 to TRBJ1-3, with 7 bases fitting TRBD1. The CDR3 has 16 residues. V dropped 1 base and J dropped 0; count of bases not matched to a gene: 4. Germline CDR1 and CDR2: SGHRS and YFSETQ. The CDR3 reads CASSLTGVDSGNTIYF. CDR3 sequence (DNA): TGCGCCAGCAGCTTGACAGGGGTCGACTCTGGAAACACCATATATTTT. Supplemented by reference TRBV5-1 and TRBJ1-3, the full variable domain reads KAGVTQTPRYLIKTRGQQVTLSCSPISGHRSVSWYQQTPGQGLQFLFEYFSETQRNKGNFPGRFSGRQFSNSRSEMNVSTLELGDSALYLCASSLTGVDSGNTIYFGEGSWLTVV.

The CDR3 spells CASSSRYEQYF. CDR3 in DNA: TGTGCCAGCAGCTCTCGCTACGAGCAGTACTTC. The V gene is TRBV7-6, the J gene TRBJ2-7, with D uncertain. The V end was cut by 4 bases, the J end by 3 bases, with 4 bases between. The CDR3 totals 11 residues. The germline V gene has CDR1 SGHVS and CDR2 FNYEAQ.